What follows is one TCR beta chain and its context. Its antigen specificity is not known. There are no base qualities to consult, and no much larger clone falls within one base. This sample stems from a study of blood T cell repertoires in COVID-19 (dated by TCRdb to the early 2020s). With regard to the full study: The collaborator samples originated in the United States, Italy and Spain and spanned the acute and convalescent phases of COVID-19. The material from the prospective study consisted of cDNA or gDNA derived from T cells, B-cell-depleted T cells, or PBMCs. HLA class I and class II types, where available, came from metadata supplied by the sample provider rather than from assay-based typing. A de-identified subject ID, COVID-19 status, age in years and sex were almost always included in the sample metadata. Samples came from the ongoing ImmuneRACE study (first 160 participants) plus 1,254 subjects from 6 global collaborators. Deeply sampled blood TCRbeta repertoires from subjects exposed to, actively infected with, or recovered from COVID-19 were included in the dataset. The repertoires were made available in a free public database intended to serve as a resource for research on the immune response to SARS-CoV-2.

Beyond this particular receptor, the publication reports: How much clinical and demographic metadata was included differed by source and by participant, and the metadata was provided uncurated.

Participants in the prospective study were enrolled through a virtual design, were aged roughly 18 to 100 years, and lived in 24 United States geographic areas. To assign participants to cohorts, the prospective study relied on clinical history that participants themselves reported in a screening survey and a study questionnaire. Exposed participants had been in contact with someone with a PCR-confirmed or clinician-diagnosed COVID-19 case within 2 weeks of study entry. In the prospective study, mobile phlebotomists collected whole blood, serum and a nasopharyngeal or oropharyngeal swab from each participant. Additional blood draws and questionnaires over a roughly two-month period could optionally be provided by prospective study participants. Blood samples from the prospective study were shipped frozen or at room temperature prior to DNA extraction. TCRbeta CDR3 regions were amplified from genomic DNA using the immunoSEQ Assay, a bias-controlled multiplex PCR. In the authors' own workflow: The number of nucleated cells in each sample was estimated from the amplification of reference gene primers within the assay. To quantify the absolute abundance of each unique TCRbeta CDR3 rearrangement, sequence reads were collapsed and filtered. For each sample, productive Simpson clonality was calculated by taking the square root of Simpson's diversity index across productive rearrangements. TCRdb provides this immuneACCESS table in a form limited to in-frame rearrangements. Some clones are lacking; in checked studies, under half of them reflect an unresolved V gene, and why the rest are absent is not known. D and trimming were read from the DNA, whereas the V and J calls and clone size are those reported in that table. A total of hundreds of thousands of clones appear in this sample, 80% to 90% of them only once. Of the sample, more than 4.5% is held by the ten largest clones.

The specimen sequenced was PBMCs or T cells enriched from blood (not recorded which). This clonotype originated in a woman aged 50 to 60 who had been exposed to COVID-19.

The nucleotide sequence is TGTGCCAGCAGGGGGCAGGGGGCGATCAATTCACCCCTCCACTTT. It translates to CASRGQGAINSPLHF. The receptor chain draws on TRBV5-6 and TRBJ1-6; TRBD1 matches 8 bases in the middle. From its cysteine to its phenylalanine, the CDR3 spans 15 amino acids. Of the read, only the CDR3 DNA is kept; its 45 bases are in frame from base 1. Germline trimming: 5 bases from V, 7 bases from J; junction bases outside gene matches: 8. CDR1 and CDR2, per the germline V gene, are SGHDT and YYEEEE.